Here is one TCR beta chain with its context. Clones were sequenced by immunoSEQ multiplex PCR, and TCRdb holds only the in-frame ones, with some missing. This table holds around 120,000 clones, over 80% found once. V dropped 8 bases and J dropped 7; count of bases not matched to a gene: 8. This CDR3 has 15 amino acids. Germline CDR1 SGHDN, CDR2 FVKESK. This record comes from a study of T cell responses to AZD1222 COVID-19 vaccine. V gene TRBV14 combines with J gene TRBJ2-1; 13 bases align to TRBD2. The starting material was peripheral blood, obtained on day 0 of AZD1222 vaccination. The TCR was taken from an adult in good health. The CDR3 DNA sequence: TGTGCCAGCCAACCTACTAGCGGGAGGGTGAATGAGCAGTTCTTC. It translates to CASQPTSGRVNEQFF.